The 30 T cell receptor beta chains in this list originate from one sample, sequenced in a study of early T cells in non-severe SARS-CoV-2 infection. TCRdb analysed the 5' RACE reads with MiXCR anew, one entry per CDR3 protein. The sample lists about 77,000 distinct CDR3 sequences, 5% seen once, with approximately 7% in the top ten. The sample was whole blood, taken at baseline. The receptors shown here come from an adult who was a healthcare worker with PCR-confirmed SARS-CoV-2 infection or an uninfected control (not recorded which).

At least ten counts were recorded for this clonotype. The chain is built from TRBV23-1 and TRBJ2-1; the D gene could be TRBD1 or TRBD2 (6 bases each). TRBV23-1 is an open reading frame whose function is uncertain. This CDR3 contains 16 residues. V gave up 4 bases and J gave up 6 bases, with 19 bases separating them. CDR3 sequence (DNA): TGCGCCAGCAGTCCCCTCGGACGGGGGCCCGTCAATGAGCAGTTCTTC. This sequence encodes CASSPLGRGPVNEQFF.

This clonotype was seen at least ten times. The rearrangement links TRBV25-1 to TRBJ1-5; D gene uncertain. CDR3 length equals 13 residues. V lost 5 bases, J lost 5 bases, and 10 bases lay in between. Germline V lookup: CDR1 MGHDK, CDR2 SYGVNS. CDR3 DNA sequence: TGTGCCAGCAGTCCATACGGGGATCAGCCCCAGCATTTT. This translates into CASSPYGDQPQHF.

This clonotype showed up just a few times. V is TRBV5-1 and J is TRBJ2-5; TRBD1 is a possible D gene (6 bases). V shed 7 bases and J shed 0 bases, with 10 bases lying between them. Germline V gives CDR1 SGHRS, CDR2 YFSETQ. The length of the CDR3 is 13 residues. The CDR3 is CASGRDNQETQYF. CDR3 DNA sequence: TGCGCCAGCGGACGGGACAACCAAGAGACCCAGTACTTC. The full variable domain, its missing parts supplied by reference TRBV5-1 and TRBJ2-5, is KAGVTQTPRYLIKTRGQQVTLSCSPISGHRSVSWYQQTPGQGLQFLFEYFSETQRNKGNFPGRFSGRQFSNSRSEMNVSTLELGDSALYLCASGRDNQETQYFGPGTRLLVL.

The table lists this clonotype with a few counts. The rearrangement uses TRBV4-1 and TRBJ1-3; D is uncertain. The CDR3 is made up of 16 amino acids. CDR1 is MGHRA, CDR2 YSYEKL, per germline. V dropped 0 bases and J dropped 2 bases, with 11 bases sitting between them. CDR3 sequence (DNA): TGCGCCAGCAGCCAAGAGGTCGCGGGAGCTGGAAACACCATATATTTT. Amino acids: CASSQEVAGAGNTIYF.

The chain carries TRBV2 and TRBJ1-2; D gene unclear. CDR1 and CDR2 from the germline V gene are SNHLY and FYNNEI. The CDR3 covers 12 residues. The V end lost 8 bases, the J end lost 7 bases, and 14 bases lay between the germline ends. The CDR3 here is CASGVSLGGYTF. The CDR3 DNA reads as TGTGCCAGCGGAGTTAGTCTGGGTGGCTACACCTTC.

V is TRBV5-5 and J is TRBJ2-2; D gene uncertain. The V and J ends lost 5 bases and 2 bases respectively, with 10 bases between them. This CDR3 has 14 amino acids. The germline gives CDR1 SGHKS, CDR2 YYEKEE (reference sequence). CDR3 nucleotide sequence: TGTGCCAGCAGGTCCGGGCCAAACACCGGGGAGCTGTTTTTT. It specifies CASRSGPNTGELFF.

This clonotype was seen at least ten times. The CDR3 DNA reads as TGTGCCAGCAGCGGAAGTAACTCTGGGGCCAACGTCCTGACTTTC. Residues: CASSGSNSGANVLTF. This chain uses TRBV7-2 with TRBJ2-6; D ambiguous. Germline assignment: CDR1 SGHTA and CDR2 FQGNSA. The CDR3 spans 15 residues. Trimming pared 5 bases from V and 0 bases from J, leaving 8 bases between. The whole variable domain, remainder taken from reference TRBV7-2 and TRBJ2-6, is GAGVSQSPSNKVTEKGKDVELRCDPISGHTALYWYRQSLGQGLEFLIYFQGNSAPDKSGLPSDRFSAERTGGSVSTLTIQRTQQEDSAVYLCASSGSNSGANVLTFGAGSRLTVL.

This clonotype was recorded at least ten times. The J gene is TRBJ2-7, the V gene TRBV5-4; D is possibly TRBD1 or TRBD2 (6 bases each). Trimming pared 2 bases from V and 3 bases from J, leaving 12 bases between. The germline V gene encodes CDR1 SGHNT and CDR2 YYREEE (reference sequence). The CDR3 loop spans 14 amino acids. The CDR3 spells CASSLQGLRYEQYF. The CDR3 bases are TGTGCCAGCAGCTTACAGGGACTCCGCTACGAGCAGTACTTC. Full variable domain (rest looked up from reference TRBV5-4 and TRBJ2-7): ETGVTQSPTHLIKTRGQQVTLRCSSQSGHNTVSWYQQALGQGPQFIFQYYREEENGRGNFPPRFSGLQFPNYSSELNVNALELDDSALYLCASSLQGLRYEQYFGPGTRLTVT.

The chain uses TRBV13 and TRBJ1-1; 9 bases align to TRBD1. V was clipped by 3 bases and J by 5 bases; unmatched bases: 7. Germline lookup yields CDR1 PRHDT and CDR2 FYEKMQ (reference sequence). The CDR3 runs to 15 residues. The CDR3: CASSFSGTGRTEAFF. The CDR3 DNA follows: TGTGCCAGCAGCTTTTCAGGGACAGGGCGGACTGAAGCTTTCTTT.

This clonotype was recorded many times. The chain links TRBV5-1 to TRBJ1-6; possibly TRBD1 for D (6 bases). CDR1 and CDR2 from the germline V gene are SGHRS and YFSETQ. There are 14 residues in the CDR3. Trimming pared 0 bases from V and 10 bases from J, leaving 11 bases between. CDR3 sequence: CASSLDGGESPLHF. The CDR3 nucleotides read TGCGCCAGCAGCTTGGACGGGGGCGAATCACCCCTCCACTTT.

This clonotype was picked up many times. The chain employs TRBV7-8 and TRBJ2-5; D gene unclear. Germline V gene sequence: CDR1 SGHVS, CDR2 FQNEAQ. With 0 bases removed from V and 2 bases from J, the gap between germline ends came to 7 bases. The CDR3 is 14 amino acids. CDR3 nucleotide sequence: TGTGCCAGCAGCTTAGCAGCTGTGCAAGAGACCCAGTACTTC. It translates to CASSLAAVQETQYF.

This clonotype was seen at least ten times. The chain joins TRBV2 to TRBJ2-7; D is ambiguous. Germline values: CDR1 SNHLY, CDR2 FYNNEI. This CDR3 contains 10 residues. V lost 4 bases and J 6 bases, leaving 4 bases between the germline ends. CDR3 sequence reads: CASSGVEQYF. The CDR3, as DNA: TGTGCCAGCAGTGGGGTCGAGCAGTACTTC.

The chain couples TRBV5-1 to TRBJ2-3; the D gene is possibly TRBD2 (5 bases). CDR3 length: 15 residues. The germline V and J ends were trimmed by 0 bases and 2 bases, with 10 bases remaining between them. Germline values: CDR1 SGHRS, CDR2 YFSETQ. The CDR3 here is CASSLDAGSTDTQYF. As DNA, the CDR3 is TGCGCCAGCAGCTTGGACGCGGGTTCCACAGATACGCAGTATTTT.

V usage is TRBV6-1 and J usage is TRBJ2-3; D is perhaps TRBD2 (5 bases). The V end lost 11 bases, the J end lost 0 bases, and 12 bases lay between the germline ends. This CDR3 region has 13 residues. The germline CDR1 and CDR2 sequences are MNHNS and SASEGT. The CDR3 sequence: CAVVWTSTDTQYF. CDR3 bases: TGTGCCGTAGTTTGGACTAGCACAGATACGCAGTATTTT.

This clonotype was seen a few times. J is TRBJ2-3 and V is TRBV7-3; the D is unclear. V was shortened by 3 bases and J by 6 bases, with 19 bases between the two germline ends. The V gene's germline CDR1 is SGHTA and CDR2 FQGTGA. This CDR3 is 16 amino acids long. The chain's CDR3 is CASSLGLRRGLDTQYF. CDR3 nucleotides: TGTGCCAGCAGCTTGGGGTTGCGGCGCGGCTTGGATACGCAGTATTTT.

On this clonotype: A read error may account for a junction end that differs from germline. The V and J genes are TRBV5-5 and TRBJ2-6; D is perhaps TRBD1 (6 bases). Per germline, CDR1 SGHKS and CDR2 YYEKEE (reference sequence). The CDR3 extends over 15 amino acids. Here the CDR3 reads CASRQGSSGTNVLTF. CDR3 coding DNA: TGTGCCAGCAGACAGGGCTCTTCTGGGACCAACGTCCTGACTTTC.

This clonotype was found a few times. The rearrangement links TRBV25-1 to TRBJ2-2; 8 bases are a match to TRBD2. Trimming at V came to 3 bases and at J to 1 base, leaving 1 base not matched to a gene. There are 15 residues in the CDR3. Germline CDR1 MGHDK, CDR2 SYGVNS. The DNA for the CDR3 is TGTGCCAGCAGTGATCTAGCGGGGAACACCGGGGAGCTGTTTTTT. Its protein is CASSDLAGNTGELFF.

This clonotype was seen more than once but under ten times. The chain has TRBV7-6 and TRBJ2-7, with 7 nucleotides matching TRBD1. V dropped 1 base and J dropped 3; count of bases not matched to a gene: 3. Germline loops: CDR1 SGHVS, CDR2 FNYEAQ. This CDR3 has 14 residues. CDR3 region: CASSLDRGFYEQYF. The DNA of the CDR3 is TGTGCCAGCAGCTTAGACAGGGGATTCTACGAGCAGTACTTC.

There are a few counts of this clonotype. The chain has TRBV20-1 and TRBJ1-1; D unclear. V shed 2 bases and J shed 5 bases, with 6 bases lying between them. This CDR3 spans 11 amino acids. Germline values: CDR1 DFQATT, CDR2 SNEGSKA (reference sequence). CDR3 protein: CSARSGTEAFF. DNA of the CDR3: TGCAGTGCTAGATCGGGTACTGAAGCTTTCTTT.

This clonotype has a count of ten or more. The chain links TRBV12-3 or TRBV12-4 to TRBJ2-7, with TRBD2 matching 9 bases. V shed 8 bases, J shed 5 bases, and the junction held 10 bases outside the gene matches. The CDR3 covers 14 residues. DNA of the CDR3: TGTGCCAGCGGGAAGAGCGGGAGGATCGACGAGCAGTACTTC. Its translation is CASGKSGRIDEQYF.

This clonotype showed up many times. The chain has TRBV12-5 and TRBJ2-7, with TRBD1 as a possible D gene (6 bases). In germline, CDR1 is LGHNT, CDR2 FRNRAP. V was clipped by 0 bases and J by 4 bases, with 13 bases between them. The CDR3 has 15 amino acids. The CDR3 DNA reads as TGTGCTAGTGGTTTGGTAAGGTACAGGGTTTACGAGCAGTACTTC. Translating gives CASGLVRYRVYEQYF.

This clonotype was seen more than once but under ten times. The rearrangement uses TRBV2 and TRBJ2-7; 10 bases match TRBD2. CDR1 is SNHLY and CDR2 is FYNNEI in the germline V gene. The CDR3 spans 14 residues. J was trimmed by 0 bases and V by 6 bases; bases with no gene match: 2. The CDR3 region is CASRTSGNSYEQYF. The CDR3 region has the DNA TGTGCCAGCAGAACTAGCGGGAACTCCTACGAGCAGTACTTC.

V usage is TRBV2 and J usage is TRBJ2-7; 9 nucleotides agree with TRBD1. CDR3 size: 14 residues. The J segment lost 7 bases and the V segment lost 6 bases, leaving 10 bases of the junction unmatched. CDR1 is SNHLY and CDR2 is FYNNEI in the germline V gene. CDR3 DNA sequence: TGTGCCAGCAGGAGACAGGGGGTGGTGGGTGAGCAGTACTTC. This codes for CASRRQGVVGEQYF.

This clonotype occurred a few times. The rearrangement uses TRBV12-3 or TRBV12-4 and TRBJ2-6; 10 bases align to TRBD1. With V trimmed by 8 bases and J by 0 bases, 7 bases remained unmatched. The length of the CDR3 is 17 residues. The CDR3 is CASCRDRGSSGANVLTF. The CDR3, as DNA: TGTGCCAGCTGCCGGGACAGGGGTTCCTCTGGGGCCAACGTCCTGACTTTC.

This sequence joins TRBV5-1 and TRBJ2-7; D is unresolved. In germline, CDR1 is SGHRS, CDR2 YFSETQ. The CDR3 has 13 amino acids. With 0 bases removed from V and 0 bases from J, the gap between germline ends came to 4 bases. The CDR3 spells CASSLGASYEQYF. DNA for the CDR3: TGCGCCAGCAGCTTGGGCGCCTCCTACGAGCAGTACTTC.

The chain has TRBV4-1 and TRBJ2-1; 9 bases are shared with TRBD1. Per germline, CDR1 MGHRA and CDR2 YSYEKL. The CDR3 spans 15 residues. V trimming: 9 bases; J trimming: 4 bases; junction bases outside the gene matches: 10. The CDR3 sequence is CASRRTGDLYNEQFF. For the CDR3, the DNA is TGCGCCAGTCGGCGGACAGGGGATCTTTACAATGAGCAGTTCTTC.

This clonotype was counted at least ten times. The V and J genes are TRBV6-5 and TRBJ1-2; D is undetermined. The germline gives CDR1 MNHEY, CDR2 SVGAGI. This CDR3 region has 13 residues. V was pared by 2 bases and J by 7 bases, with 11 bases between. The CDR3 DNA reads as TGTGCCAGCAGTTACGACCCCCGGCGTGGCTACACCTTC. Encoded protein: CASSYDPRRGYTF.

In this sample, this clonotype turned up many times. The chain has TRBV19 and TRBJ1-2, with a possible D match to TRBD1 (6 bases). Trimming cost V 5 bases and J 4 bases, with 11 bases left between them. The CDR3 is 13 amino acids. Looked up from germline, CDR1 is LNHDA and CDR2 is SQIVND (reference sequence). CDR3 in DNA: TGTGCCAGTAGTCTTGGACAGATCTATGGCTACACCTTC. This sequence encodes CASSLGQIYGYTF.

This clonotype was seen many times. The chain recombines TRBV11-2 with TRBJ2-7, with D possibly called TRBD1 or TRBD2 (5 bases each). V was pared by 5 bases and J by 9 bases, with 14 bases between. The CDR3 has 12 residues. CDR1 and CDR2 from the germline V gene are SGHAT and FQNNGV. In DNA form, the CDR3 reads TGTGCCAGCAGCCCCCATGGGGGTTGGCAGTACTTC. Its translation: CASSPHGGWQYF.

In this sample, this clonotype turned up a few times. The CDR3 here is CASSLDRDFSYEQYF. CDR3 DNA: TGCGCCAGCAGCTTGGACCGGGACTTTTCCTACGAGCAGTACTTC. The chain has TRBV5-1 and TRBJ2-7, with D perhaps matching TRBD2 (6 bases). The CDR3 consists of 15 residues. The germline V gene has CDR1 SGHRS and CDR2 YFSETQ. V lost 0 bases, J lost 1 base, and 11 bases lay in between.